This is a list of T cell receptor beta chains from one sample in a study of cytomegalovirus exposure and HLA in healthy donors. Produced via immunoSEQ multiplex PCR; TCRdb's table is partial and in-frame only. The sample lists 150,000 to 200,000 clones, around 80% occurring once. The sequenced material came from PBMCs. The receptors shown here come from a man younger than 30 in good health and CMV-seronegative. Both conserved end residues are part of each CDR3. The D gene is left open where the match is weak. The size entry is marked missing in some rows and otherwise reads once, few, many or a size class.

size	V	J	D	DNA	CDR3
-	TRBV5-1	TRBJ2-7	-	TGCGCCCCGCAGTCGCGGGGTGACTACGAGCAGTACTTC	CAPQSRGDYEQYF
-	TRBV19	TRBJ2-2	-	TGTGCCAGTAGTATGAGGCCGACCAACACCGGGGAGCTGTTTTTT	CASSMRPTNTGELFF
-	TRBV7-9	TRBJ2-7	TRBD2	TGTGCCAGCAGCTTAATCGCGGGAGCCGAGGGGTACGAGCAGTACTTC	CASSLIAGAEGYEQYF
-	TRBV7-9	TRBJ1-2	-	TGTGCCAGCAGCTTTGTACAAGGGGGTCATGGCTACACCTTC	CASSFVQGGHGYTF
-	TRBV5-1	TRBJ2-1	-	TGCGCCAGCAGCTTCCTGCCGTCGAGCTCCTACAATGAGCAGTTCTTC	CASSFLPSSSYNEQFF
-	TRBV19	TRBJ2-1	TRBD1	TGTGCCAGTAGTAGCCGGGACAGGGGAATCAATGAGCAGTTCTTC	CASSSRDRGINEQFF
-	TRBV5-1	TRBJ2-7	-	TGCGCCAGCAGCAATCCGTCCAGCGCCCCATCCTACGAGCAGTACTTC	CASSNPSSAPSYEQYF
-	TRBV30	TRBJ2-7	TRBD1	TGTGCCTGGGGACAGGGGGTCCACGAGCAGTACTTC	CAWGQGVHEQYF
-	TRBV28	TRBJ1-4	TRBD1	TGTGCCAGCAGTTTCGGACAGGGTAATGAAAAACTGTTTTTT	CASSFGQGNEKLFF
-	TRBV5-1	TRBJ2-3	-	TGCGCCAGCAGCAGAGGACAGCCCTCTAGCACAGATACGCAGTATTTT	CASSRGQPSSTDTQYF
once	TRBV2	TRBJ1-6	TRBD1	TGTGCCAGCAGTGGGCGGGACAGGGGCCCGCTGCCTAATTCACCCCTCCACTTT	CASSGRDRGPLPNSPLHF
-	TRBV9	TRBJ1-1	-	TGTGCCAGCAGCGCAAAAATGAACACTGAAGCTTTCTTT	CASSAKMNTEAFF
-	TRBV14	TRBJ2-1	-	TGTGCCAGCAGCCAAGAGTTTGCTAGTTTGGATGAGCAGTTCTTC	CASSQEFASLDEQFF
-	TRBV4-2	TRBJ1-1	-	TGTGCCAGCAGCCAGGGGGCTGGGAACACTGAAGCTTTCTTT	CASSQGAGNTEAFF
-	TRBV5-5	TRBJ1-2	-	TGTGCCAGCAGCAGGAATCAGGGTACTAACTATGGCTACACCTTC	CASSRNQGTNYGYTF
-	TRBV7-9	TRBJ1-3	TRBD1	TGTGCCAGCAGTGACAGGGTGGTCGGAAACACCATATATTTT	CASSDRVVGNTIYF
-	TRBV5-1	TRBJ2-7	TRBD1	TGCGCCAGCAGTTCCATACAGGGGATTACCTACGAGCAGTACTTC	CASSSIQGITYEQYF
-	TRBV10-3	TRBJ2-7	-	TGTGCCATCAGTGAGTCGAGCGGTCGCTACGAGCAGTACTTC	CAISESSGRYEQYF
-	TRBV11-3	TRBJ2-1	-	TGTGCCAGCACCCCCTCGCGCCTAGTGTCCTACAATGAGCAGTTCTTC	CASTPSRLVSYNEQFF
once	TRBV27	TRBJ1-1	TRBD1	TGTGCCAGCAGTTTTCACAGGGGCGGAACTGAAGCTTTCTTT	CASSFHRGGTEAFF
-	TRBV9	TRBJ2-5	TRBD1	TGTGCCAGCAGCGTTGACAGGGGGCAAGAGACCCAGTACTTC	CASSVDRGQETQYF
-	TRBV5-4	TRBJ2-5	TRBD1	TGTGCCAGCAGCTTGGCGGGACAGGGTGGGCAAGAGACCCAGTACTTC	CASSLAGQGGQETQYF
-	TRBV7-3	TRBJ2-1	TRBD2	TGTGCCAGCAGTCCCATGGGGCGGGGGGCCTACAATGAGCAGTTCTTC	CASSPMGRGAYNEQFF
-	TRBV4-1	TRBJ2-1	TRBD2	TGCGCCAGCAGCATCGCGGGGGTCTCCTACAATGAGCAGTTCTTC	CASSIAGVSYNEQFF
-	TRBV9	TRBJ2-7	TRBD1	TGTGCCAGCAGCCCTCCCGGGACAGCCCCCTACGAGCAGTACTTC	CASSPPGTAPYEQYF
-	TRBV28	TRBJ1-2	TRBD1	TGTGCCAGCAGTACCTTGGACAGGAGGTATGGCTACACCTTC	CASSTLDRRYGYTF
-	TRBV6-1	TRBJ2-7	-	TGTGCCAGCAGTGAACCCCGACAGTTTCGCGAGCAGTACTTC	CASSEPRQFREQYF
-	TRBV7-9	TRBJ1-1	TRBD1	TGTGCCAGCAGCTTAGCACAGGGGCTGAACACTGAAGCTTTCTTT	CASSLAQGLNTEAFF
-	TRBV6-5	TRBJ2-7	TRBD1	TGTGCCAGCAGTTACGGACAGGGATCCTACGAGCAGTACTTC	CASSYGQGSYEQYF
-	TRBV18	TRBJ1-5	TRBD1	TGTGCCAGCTCACCACAGGGCAGGGGGCACGGCAATCAGCCCCAGCATTTT	CASSPQGRGHGNQPQHF
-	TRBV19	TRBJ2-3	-	TGTGCCAGTAGTATAGTCCTTTCCACAGATACGCAGTATTTT	CASSIVLSTDTQYF